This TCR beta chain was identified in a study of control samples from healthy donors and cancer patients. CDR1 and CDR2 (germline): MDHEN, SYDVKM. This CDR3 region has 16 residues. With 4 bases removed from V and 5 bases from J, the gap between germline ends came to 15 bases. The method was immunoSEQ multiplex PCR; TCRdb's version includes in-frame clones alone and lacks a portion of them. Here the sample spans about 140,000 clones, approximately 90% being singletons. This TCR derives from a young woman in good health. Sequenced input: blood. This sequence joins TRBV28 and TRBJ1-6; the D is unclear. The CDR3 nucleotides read TGTGCCAGCAGTTCCCTCGACTCAGGAGATAATTCACCCCTCCACTTT. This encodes CASSSLDSGDNSPLHF.